This TCR beta chain derives from a study of regulatory T cells in long-lasting Graves disease. The study's findings and limits: Thyroid tissue was not sampled; only peripheral blood was.

V was pared by 5 bases and J by 11 bases, with 19 bases between. The germline V gene has CDR1 MNHEY and CDR2 SVGEGT. The length of the CDR3 is 14 residues. Time point denoted: newly diagnosed GD, antithyroid drugs for less than 3 months. TCR sequences were obtained from RNA taken from PBMCs. Arm-PCR of CDR3 regions and iRepertoire HTBI primers were used to build TCR beta libraries. TCRdb reanalysed the multiplex PCR reads using MiXCR and keeps one entry per CDR3 protein. The sample consists of approximately 540,000 distinct CDR3 sequences, about 12% of them appearing once. At least ten counts were recorded for this clonotype. Its antigen is undetermined. The sample was also linked to a second study, of T cells in Graves' hyperthyroidism and ophthalmopathy. Per that paper: Disease duration under 2 months; hyperthyroidism patients were aged 18 to 65. Most clonotypes expanded in the thyroid (above 0.001) were also present in blood. By a 13 V-J model, ophthalmopathy was set apart from stable hyperthyroidism.

V is TRBV6-2 or TRBV6-3 and J is TRBJ2-1, with D hard to call. This TCR derives from a woman aged 25 to 39 with Graves disease. This material consisted of peripheral blood mononuclear cells (PBMCs), taken at new diagnosis, from a patient treated with antithyroid drugs. CDR3: CASSEVNPLDKQFF. The CDR3 DNA reads TGTGCCAGCAGTGAAGTCAACCCCCTCGACAAGCAGTTCTTC.